This TCR beta chain is from a study of regulatory T cells in long-lasting Graves disease. Specified time point: newly diagnosed GD, antithyroid drugs for less than 3 months. Isolated PBMC RNA provided the starting material for the TCR library. The authors built TCR beta libraries using iRepertoire HTBI primers and Arm-PCR of CDR3 regions. One entry per CDR3 protein, called by TCRdb with MiXCR from the multiplex PCR reads. This table has 400,000 to 500,000 distinct CDR3 sequences, less than 20% appearing once. In its sample, this clonotype was seen many times. Trimming cost V 6 bases and J 4 bases, with 22 bases left between them. The CDR3 totals 17 residues. Germline CDR1 MDHEN, CDR2 SYDVKM. In addition, the sample was reused for a study of T cells in Graves' hyperthyroidism and ophthalmopathy.

The V and J genes are TRBV28 and TRBJ2-1; the D gene could be TRBD1 or TRBD2 (5 bases each). This TCR came from a woman aged 18 to 35 with Graves disease. Sequenced material: peripheral blood mononuclear cells (PBMCs), taken at new diagnosis, from a patient treated with antithyroid drugs. The CDR3 reads CASSYTPGAHRYNEQFF. As DNA, the CDR3 is TGTGCCAGCAGCTACACCCCCGGGGCTCACCGTTACAATGAGCAGTTCTTC.